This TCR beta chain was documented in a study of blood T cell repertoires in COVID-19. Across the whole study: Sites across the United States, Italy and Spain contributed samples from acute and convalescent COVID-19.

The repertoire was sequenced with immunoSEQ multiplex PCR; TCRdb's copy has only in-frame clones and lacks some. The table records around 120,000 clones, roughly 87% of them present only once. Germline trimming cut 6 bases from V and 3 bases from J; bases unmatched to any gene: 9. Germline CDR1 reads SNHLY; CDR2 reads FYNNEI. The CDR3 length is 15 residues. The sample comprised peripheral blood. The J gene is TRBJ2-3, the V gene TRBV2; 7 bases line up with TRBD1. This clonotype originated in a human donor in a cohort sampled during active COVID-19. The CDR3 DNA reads TGTGCCAGCAGAGACTCGGGACAGACAACAGATACGCAGTATTTT. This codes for CASRDSGQTTDTQYF.